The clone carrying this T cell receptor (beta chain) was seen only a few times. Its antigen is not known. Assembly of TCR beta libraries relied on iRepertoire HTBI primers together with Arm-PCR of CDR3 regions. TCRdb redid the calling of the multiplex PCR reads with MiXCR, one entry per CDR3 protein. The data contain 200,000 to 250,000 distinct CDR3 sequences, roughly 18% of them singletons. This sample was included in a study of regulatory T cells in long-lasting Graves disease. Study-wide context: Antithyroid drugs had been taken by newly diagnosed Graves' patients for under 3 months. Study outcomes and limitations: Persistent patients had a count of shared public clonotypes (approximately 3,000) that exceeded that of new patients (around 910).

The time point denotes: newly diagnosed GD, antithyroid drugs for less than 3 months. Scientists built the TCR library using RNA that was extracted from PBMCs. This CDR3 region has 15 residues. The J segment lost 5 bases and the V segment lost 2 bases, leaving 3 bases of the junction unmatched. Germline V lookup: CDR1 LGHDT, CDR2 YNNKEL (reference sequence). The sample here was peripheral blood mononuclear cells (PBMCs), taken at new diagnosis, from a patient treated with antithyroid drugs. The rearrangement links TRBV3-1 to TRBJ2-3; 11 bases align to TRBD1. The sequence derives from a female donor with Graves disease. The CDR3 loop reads CASSQRTGGGDTQYF. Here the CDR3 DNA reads TGTGCCAGCAGCCAACGGACAGGGGGCGGAGATACGCAGTATTTT.